Below, one T cell receptor beta chain is given with its context. This CDR3 fails to terminate in the conserved phenylalanine or tryptophan, so it likely reflects a read error. Amplification yielded TCR beta CDR3 regions, with RNA transcripts as the source. RT-PCR in the first round (using the HTBI primer set) targeted the TCR CDR3. TCRdb independently ran MiXCR on the multiplex PCR reads; one entry per CDR3 protein. The data contain approximately 600,000 distinct CDR3 sequences, more than 20% of them singletons. These data come from a study of T cells in Graves' hyperthyroidism and ophthalmopathy. Germline lookup yields CDR1 SGHAT and CDR2 FQNNGV. This CDR3 is 15 amino acids long. The V gene end was trimmed by 4 bases and the J gene end by 6 bases; junction bases not matched to a gene: 6.

This TCR was recovered from a man between 25 and 39 years old with Graves' ophthalmopathy. Sequencing was carried out using blood. J is TRBJ1-5 and V is TRBV11-2; 10 bases agree with TRBD1. The DNA for the CDR3 is TGTGCCAGCAGCTGGGGACAGGGGATAGGTCAGCCCCAGCATCTT. Translation gives CASSWGQGIGQPQHL.